This T cell receptor beta chain was documented in a study of blood T cell repertoires in COVID-19. Study-wide background: The study drew acute and convalescent COVID-19 samples from the United States, Italy and Spain. In each case, the material was cDNA or gDNA derived from T cells, B-cell-depleted T cells, or PBMCs.

The CDR3 loop spans 14 amino acids. The germline V and J ends were trimmed by 0 bases and 4 bases, with 8 bases remaining between them. From germline, CDR1 is SGHNT and CDR2 YYREEE (reference sequence). Authors' processing steps: Quantification of nucleated cells was approximated via reference gene primer amplification. Repertoires were generated with immunoSEQ multiplex PCR, while TCRdb's copy carries only in-frame clones and drops some. V, J and clone size are those of that table, while D and trimming were read from the DNA. This table holds around 160,000 clones, approximately 84% found once. The sequence derives from a woman aged 80 or older with acute or convalescent COVID-19. The material sequenced was peripheral blood. This chain links TRBV5-4 with TRBJ2-1, with D tentatively TRBD1 (6 bases). CDR3 nucleotide sequence: TGTGCCAGCAGCTTGGGGACAGAGTACAATGAGCAGTTCTTC. It specifies CASSLGTEYNEQFF.